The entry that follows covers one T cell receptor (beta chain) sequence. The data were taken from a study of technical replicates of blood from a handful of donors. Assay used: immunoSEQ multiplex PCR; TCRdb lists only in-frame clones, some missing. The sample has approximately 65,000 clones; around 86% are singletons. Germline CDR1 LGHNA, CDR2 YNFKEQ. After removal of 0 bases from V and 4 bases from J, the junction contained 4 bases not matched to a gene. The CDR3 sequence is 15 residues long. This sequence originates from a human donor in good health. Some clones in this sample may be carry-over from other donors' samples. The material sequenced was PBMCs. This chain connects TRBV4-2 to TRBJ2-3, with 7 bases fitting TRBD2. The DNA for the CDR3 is TGTGCCAGCAGCCAAGAGCCGGGGGGATCAGATACGCAGTATTTT. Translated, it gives CASSQEPGGSDTQYF.